The clone carrying this TCR beta chain has ten or more counts. Its antigen remains unidentified. Unmatched junction bases numbered 7, after V lost 0 bases and J lost 2 bases. This CDR3 contains 17 residues. Germline assignment: CDR1 LGHNA and CDR2 YNFKEQ. These data come from a study of neurological immune-mediated disorders. Points from the study as a whole: The study found no CDR3 amino acid sequences shared by expanded clones across subjects, suggesting private repertoires in all groups.

Over 160 million TCR-beta sequences from 15-18 subjects were obtained in each sequencing run. TCRdb re-derived calls from the 5' RACE reads in MiXCR, one entry per CDR3 protein. The sample carries tens of thousands of distinct CDR3 sequences, 6% to 8.5% recorded once. J is TRBJ1-5 and V is TRBV4-2, with 7 bases lining up with TRBD1. The receptor was derived from a woman in her thirties or forties in good health. The sequenced material came from PBMCs. CDR3 nucleotide sequence: TGTGCCAGCAGCCAAGACTTCGCCGGGACAGGCAATCAGCCCCAGCATTTT. This encodes CASSQDFAGTGNQPQHF.